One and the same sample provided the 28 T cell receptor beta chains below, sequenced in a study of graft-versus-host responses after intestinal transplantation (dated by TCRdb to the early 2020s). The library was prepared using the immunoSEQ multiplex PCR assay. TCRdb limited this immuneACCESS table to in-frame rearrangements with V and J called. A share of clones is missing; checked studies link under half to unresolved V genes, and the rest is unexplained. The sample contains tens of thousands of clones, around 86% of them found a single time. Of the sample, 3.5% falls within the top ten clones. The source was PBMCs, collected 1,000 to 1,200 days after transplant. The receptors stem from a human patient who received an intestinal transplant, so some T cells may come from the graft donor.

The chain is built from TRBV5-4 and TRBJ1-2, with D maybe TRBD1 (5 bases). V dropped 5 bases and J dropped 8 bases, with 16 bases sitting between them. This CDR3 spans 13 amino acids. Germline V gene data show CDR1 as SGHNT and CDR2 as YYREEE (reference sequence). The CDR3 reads CASRTGTFDGYTF. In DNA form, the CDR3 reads TGTGCCAGCAGAACCGGGACCTTTGACGGCTACACCTTC.

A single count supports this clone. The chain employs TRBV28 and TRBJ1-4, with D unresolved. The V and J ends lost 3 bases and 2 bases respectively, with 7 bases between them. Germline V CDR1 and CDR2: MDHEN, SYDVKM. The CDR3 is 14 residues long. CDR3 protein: CASSFGPTNEKLFF. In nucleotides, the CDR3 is TGTGCCAGCAGTTTTGGGCCGACTAATGAAAAACTGTTTTTT.

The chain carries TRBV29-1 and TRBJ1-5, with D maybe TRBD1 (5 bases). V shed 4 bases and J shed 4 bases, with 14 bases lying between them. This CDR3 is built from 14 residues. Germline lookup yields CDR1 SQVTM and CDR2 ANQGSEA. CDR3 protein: CSVGQGSGNQPQHF. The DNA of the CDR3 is TGCAGCGTTGGTCAGGGATCTGGGAATCAGCCCCAGCATTTT.

CDR3 DNA sequence: TGCAGCGTTGAAGATCTTAGCGGGAGCTACAATGAGCAGTTCTTC. Its translation is CSVEDLSGSYNEQFF. J is TRBJ2-1 and V is TRBV29-1; 9 bases are shared with TRBD2. Germline V gives CDR1 SQVTM, CDR2 ANQGSEA. V trimming: 0 bases; J trimming: 3 bases; junction bases outside the gene matches: 3. The CDR3 covers 15 residues.

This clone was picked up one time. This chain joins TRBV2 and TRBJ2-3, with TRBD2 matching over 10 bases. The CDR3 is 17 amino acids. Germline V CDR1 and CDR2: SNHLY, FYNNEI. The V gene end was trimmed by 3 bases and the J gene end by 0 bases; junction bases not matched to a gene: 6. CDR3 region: CASSELSAGGSTDTQYF. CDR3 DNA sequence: TGTGCCAGCAGTGAGCTCTCAGCGGGGGGGAGCACAGATACGCAGTATTTT.

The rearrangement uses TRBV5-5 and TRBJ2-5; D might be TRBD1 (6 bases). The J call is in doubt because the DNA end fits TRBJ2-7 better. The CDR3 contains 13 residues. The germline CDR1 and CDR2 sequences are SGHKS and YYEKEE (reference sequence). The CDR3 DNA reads TGTGCCAGCAGCTTCGGCAGGGGCTACGAGCAGTACTTC. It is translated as CASSFGRGYEQYF.

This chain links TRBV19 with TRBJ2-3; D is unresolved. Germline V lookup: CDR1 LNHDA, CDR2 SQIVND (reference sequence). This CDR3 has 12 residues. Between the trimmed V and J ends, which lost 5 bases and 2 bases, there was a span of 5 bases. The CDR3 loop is CASSPNTDTQYF. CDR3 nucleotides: TGTGCCAGTAGTCCGAACACAGATACGCAGTATTTT.

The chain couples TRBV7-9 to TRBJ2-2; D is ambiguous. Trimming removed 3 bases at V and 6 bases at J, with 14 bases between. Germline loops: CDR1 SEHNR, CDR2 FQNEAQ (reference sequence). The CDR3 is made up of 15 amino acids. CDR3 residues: CASSFPPTIAGELFF. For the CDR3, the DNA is TGTGCCAGCAGCTTCCCCCCGACCATCGCCGGGGAGCTGTTTTTT.

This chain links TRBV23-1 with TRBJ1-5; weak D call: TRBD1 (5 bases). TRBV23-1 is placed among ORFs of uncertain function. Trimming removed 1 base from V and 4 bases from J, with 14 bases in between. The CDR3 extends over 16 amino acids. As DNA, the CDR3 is TGCGCCAGCAGTCAATTCACCCACGGGGGGAATCAGCCCCAGCATTTT. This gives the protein CASSQFTHGGNQPQHF.

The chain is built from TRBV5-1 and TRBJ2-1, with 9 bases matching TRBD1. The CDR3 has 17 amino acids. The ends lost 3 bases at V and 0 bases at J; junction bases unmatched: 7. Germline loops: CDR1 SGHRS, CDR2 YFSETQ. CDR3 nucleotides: TGCGCCAGCAGCTCACAACAGGGGGCCCGCTCCTACAATGAGCAGTTCTTC. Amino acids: CASSSQQGARSYNEQFF. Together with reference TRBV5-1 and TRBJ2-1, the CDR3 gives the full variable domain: KAGVTQTPRYLIKTRGQQVTLSCSPISGHRSVSWYQQTPGQGLQFLFEYFSETQRNKGNFPGRFSGRQFSNSRSEMNVSTLELGDSALYLCASSSQQGARSYNEQFFGPGTRLTVL.

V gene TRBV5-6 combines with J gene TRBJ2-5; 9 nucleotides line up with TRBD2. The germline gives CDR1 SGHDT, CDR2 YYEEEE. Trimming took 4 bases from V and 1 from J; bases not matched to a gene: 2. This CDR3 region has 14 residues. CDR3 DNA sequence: TGTGCCAGCAGCCCGGGACTAGCCCAAGAGACCCAGTACTTC. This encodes CASSPGLAQETQYF.

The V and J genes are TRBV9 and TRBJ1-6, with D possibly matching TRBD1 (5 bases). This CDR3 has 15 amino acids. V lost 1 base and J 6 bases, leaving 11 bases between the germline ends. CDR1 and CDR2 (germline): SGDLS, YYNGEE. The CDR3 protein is CASSVSGQSNSPLHF. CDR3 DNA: TGTGCCAGCAGCGTATCGGGGCAGAGTAATTCACCCCTCCACTTT.

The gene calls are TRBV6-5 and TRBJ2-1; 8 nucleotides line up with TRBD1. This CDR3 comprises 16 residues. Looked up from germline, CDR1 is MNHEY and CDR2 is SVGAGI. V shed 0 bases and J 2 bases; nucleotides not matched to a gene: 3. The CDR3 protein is CASSYSQTGAYNEQFF. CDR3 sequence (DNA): TGTGCCAGCAGTTACTCGCAGACAGGGGCCTACAATGAGCAGTTCTTC.

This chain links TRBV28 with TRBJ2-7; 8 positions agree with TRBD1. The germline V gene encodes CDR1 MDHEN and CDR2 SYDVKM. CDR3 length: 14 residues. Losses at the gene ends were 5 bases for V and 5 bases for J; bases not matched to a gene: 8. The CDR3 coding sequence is TGTGCCAGCAGTCGCACCGTGACAGGGGACGAGCAGTACTTC. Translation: CASSRTVTGDEQYF. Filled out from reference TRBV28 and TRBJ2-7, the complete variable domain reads DVKVTQSSRYLVKRTGEKVFLECVQDMDHENMFWYRQDPGLGLRLIYFSYDVKMKEKGDIPEGYSVSREKKERFSLILESASTNQTSMYLCASSRTVTGDEQYFGPGTRLTVT.

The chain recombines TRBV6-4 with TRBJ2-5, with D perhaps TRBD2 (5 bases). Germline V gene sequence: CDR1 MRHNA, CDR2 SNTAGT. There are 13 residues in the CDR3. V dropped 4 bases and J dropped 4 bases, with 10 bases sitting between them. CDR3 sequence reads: CASSVESGETQYF. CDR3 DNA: TGTGCCAGCAGTGTCGAAAGCGGAGAGACCCAGTACTTC.

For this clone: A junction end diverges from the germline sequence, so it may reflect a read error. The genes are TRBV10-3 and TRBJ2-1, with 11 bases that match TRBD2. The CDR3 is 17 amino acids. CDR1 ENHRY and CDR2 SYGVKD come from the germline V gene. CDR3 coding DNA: TGTGCCATCAGTGTCGGGACTAGCGGATCCTCCTACGATGAGCAGTTCTTC. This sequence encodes CAISVGTSGSSYDEQFF.

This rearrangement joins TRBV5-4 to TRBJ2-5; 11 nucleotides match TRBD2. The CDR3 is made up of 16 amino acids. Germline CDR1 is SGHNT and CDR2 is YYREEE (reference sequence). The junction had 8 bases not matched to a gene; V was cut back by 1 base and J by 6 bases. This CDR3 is CASSLWASGGRKTQYF. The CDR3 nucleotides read TGTGCCAGCAGCTTGTGGGCTAGCGGGGGGAGGAAGACCCAGTACTTC. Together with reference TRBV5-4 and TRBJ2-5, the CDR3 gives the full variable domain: ETGVTQSPTHLIKTRGQQVTLRCSSQSGHNTVSWYQQALGQGPQFIFQYYREEENGRGNFPPRFSGLQFPNYSSELNVNALELDDSALYLCASSLWASGGRKTQYFGPGTRLLVL.

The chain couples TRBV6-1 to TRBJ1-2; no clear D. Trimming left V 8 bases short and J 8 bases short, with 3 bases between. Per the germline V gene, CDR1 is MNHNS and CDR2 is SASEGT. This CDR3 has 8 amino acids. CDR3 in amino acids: CASQGYTF. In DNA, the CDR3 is TGTGCCAGCCAGGGCTACACCTTC.

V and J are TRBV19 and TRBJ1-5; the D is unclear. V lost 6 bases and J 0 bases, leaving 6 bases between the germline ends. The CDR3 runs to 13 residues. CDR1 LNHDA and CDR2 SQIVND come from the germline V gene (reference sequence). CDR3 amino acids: CASREYSNQPQHF. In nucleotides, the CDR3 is TGTGCCAGTAGGGAATATAGCAATCAGCCCCAGCATTTT.

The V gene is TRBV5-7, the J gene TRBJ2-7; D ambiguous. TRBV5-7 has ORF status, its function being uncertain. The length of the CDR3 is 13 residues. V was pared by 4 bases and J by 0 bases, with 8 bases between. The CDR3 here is CASSGWTSYEQYF. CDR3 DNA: TGTGCCAGCAGCGGGTGGACCTCCTACGAGCAGTACTTC.

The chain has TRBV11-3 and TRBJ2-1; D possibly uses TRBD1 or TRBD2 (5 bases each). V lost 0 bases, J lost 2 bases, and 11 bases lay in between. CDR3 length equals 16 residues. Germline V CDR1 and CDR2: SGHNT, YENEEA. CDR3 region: CASSLDGASTYNEQFF. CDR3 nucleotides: TGTGCCAGCAGCTTAGACGGGGCCTCCACCTACAATGAGCAGTTCTTC.

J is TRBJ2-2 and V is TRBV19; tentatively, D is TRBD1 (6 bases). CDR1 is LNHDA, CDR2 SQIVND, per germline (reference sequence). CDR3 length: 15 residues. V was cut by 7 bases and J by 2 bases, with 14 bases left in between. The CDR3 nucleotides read TGTGCCAGTAACCCGACAGGAGCTAACACCGGGGAGCTGTTTTTT. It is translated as CASNPTGANTGELFF.

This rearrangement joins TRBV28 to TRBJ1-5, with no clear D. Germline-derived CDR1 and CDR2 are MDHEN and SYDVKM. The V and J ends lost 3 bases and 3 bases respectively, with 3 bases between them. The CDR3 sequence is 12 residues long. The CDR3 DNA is TGTGCCAGCAGTTTTATCAATCAGCCCCAGCATTTT. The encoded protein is CASSFINQPQHF.

The CDR3 here is CASSQGQGAGNTIYF. CDR3 bases: TGCGCCAGCAGCCAAGGGCAGGGGGCTGGAAACACCATATATTTT. The chain couples TRBV4-1 to TRBJ1-3, with 7 bases matching TRBD1. V lost 1 base to trimming and J lost 2 bases; unmatched junction nucleotides: 2. CDR3 size: 15 residues. Germline V gene lookup returns CDR1 MGHRA and CDR2 YSYEKL.

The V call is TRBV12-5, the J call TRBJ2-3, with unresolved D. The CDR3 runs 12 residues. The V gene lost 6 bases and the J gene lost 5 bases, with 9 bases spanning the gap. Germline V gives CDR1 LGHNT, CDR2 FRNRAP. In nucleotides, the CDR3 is TGTGCTAGTGGCCCTGACGGAGATACGCAGTATTTT. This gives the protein CASGPDGDTQYF.

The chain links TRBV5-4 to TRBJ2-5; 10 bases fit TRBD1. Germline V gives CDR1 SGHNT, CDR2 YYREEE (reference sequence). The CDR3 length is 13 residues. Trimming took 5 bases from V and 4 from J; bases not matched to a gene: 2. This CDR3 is CASSGQGGETQYF. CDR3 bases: TGTGCCAGCAGTGGACAGGGGGGAGAGACCCAGTACTTC.

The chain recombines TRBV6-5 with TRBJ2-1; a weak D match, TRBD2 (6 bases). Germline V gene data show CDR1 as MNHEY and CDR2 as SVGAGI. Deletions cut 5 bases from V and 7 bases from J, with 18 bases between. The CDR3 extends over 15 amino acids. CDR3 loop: CASSGGAGQSNEQFF. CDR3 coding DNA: TGTGCCAGCAGTGGGGGAGCGGGCCAGAGTAATGAGCAGTTCTTC.

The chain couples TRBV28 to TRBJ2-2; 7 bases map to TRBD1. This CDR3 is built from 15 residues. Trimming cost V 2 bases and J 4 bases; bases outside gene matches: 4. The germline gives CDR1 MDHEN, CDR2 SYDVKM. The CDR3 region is CASSLGDRATGELFF. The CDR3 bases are TGTGCCAGCAGTTTAGGGGACAGAGCCACCGGGGAGCTGTTTTTT.